A single sample is the source of the 21 T cell receptor beta chains below, sequenced in a study of T cells in Graves' hyperthyroidism and ophthalmopathy. The TCR beta CDR3 regions underwent amplification using RNA transcripts as the source. During a first-round RT-PCR of the TCR CDR3, the HTBI primer set was used. TCRdb re-called the multiplex PCR reads with MiXCR, one entry per CDR3 protein. The table lists approximately 430,000 distinct CDR3 sequences, 14% to 15% of them singletons. Sequencing input: blood. These receptors were collected from a man aged 18 to 30 with Graves' ophthalmopathy.

At least ten counts were recorded for this clonotype. The rearrangement uses TRBV6-1 and TRBJ1-5; the D gene is possibly TRBD1 (5 bases). Trimming took off 6 bases at V and 1 base at J, with 7 bases between the two ends. This CDR3 is built from 13 residues. CDR1 and CDR2 from the germline V gene are MNHNS and SASEGT. The CDR3 bases are TGTGCCAGCAGAAGGGACAGCAATCAGCCCCAGCATTTT. It is translated as CASRRDSNQPQHF.

This clonotype showed up just a few times. V gene TRBV10-1 combines with J gene TRBJ1-5; TRBD1 agrees at 7 bases. Germline CDR1 and CDR2: WNHNN and SYGVQD (reference sequence). J was trimmed by 1 base and V by 4 bases; bases with no gene match: 10. There are 17 residues in the CDR3. Written as DNA, the CDR3 is TGCGCCAGCAGTGCACGACAGGGCCCCCGGAGCAATCAGCCCCAGCATTTT. Its translation is CASSARQGPRSNQPQHF.

V and J are TRBV10-3 and TRBJ2-6, with D perhaps matching TRBD1 or TRBD2 (6 bases each). From germline, CDR1 is ENHRY and CDR2 SYGVKD. This CDR3 is built from 15 residues. V lost 3 bases, J lost 2 bases, and 8 bases lay in between. The CDR3 protein is CAISERGAGANVLTF. The CDR3 DNA is TGTGCCATCAGTGAAAGGGGGGCTGGGGCCAACGTCCTGACTTTC.

This clonotype has just a few counts. The chain uses TRBV30 and TRBJ1-6; possibly TRBD1 for D (5 bases). The V and J ends lost 2 bases and 6 bases respectively, with 11 bases between them. Germline V gene sequence: CDR1 GTSNPN, CDR2 SVGIG (reference sequence). This CDR3 has 14 amino acids. In nucleotides, the CDR3 is TGTGCCTGGAGTTTAACAGGCTTTAATTCACCCCTCCACTTT. It specifies CAWSLTGFNSPLHF.

This clonotype was seen only a few times. This rearrangement joins TRBV2 to TRBJ2-2; D is perhaps TRBD2 (5 bases). The CDR3 runs 13 residues. Trimming cost V 7 bases and J 8 bases, with 14 bases left between them. The germline gives CDR1 SNHLY, CDR2 FYNNEI. The CDR3 DNA reads as TGTGCCAGCAACCCCACTAGGGCAGGGGAGCTGTTTTTT. Protein: CASNPTRAGELFF.

The rearrangement joins TRBV10-3 to TRBJ2-3; tentatively, D is TRBD2 (5 bases). Trimming left V 3 bases short and J 7 bases short, with 8 bases between. CDR3 length equals 12 residues. Germline-derived CDR1 and CDR2 are ENHRY and SYGVKD. The CDR3 protein is CAISEGRHTQYF. CDR3 coding DNA: TGTGCCATCAGTGAAGGGAGACATACGCAGTATTTT.

The genes are TRBV27 and TRBJ2-2; TRBD2 is a possible D gene (5 bases). V was trimmed by 5 bases and J by 7 bases, leaving 20 bases between them. Germline values: CDR1 MNHEY, CDR2 SMNVEV (reference sequence). This CDR3 is 16 amino acids long. CDR3 sequence reads: CASSTPTRGYHGELFF. Here the CDR3 DNA reads TGTGCCAGCAGTACTCCCACACGGGGTTATCACGGGGAGCTGTTTTTT.

The rearrangement joins TRBV7-9 to TRBJ2-3; 8 bases fit TRBD2. V was pared by 4 bases and J by 4 bases, with 7 bases of the junction left unmatched. This CDR3 contains 15 residues. Germline V gene data show CDR1 as SEHNR and CDR2 as FQNEAQ (reference sequence). The CDR3 spells CASSWATSAADTQYF. CDR3 nucleotide sequence: TGTGCCAGCAGCTGGGCGACTAGCGCGGCAGATACGCAGTATTTT.

At least ten counts were recorded for this clonotype. V usage is TRBV7-3 and J usage is TRBJ1-1; 7 nucleotides match TRBD1. This CDR3 is 11 amino acids long. The junction had 3 bases not matched to a gene; V was cut back by 6 bases and J by 8 bases. Looked up from germline, CDR1 is SGHTA and CDR2 is FQGTGA. In DNA, the CDR3 is TGTGCCAGCAGGGAGGGACAGGAAGCTTTCTTT. It specifies CASREGQEAFF.

This clonotype was counted many times. The chain combines TRBV7-8 with TRBJ2-1; perhaps TRBD1 as D (6 bases). CDR3 length: 16 amino acids. The germline gives CDR1 SGHVS, CDR2 FQNEAQ. Trimming cost V 5 bases and J 5 bases, with 19 bases left between them. CDR3 nucleotide sequence: TGTGCCAGCAGCGCCCACAGGGTTATCATGAACAATGAGCAGTTCTTC. It translates to CASSAHRVIMNNEQFF. Complete variable domain (other parts from reference TRBV7-8 and TRBJ2-1): GAGVSQSPRYKVAKRGQDVALRCDPISGHVSLFWYQQALGQGPEFLTYFQNEAQLDKSGLPSDRFFAERPEGSVSTLKIQRTQQEDSAVYLCASSAHRVIMNNEQFFGPGTRLTVL.

A word on this clonotype: At one of its ends the junction is not consistent with the germline gene, which may arise from a read error. V is TRBV29-1 and J is TRBJ1-2; 9 nucleotides match TRBD1. The CDR3 consists of 13 residues. The germline V gene encodes CDR1 SQVTM and CDR2 ANQGSEA. The DNA of the CDR3 is TGCAGCGTTATACAGGGGGCAGACTATAGCTACACCTTC. This sequence encodes CSVIQGADYSYTF.

This clonotype was detected ten times or more. The chain is built from TRBV20-1 and TRBJ1-2, with a possible D match to TRBD1 (5 bases). Germline lookup yields CDR1 DFQATT and CDR2 SNEGSKA (reference sequence). Trimming stripped 3 bases from V and 3 bases from J, with 11 bases between. The CDR3 length is 13 residues. CDR3 region: CSASSGTDYGYTF. The CDR3 DNA is TGCAGTGCTAGTTCCGGGACGGACTATGGCTACACCTTC.

This clonotype was picked up many times. The chain uses TRBV29-1 and TRBJ2-2; D unclear. The V gene's germline CDR1 is SQVTM and CDR2 ANQGSEA. The CDR3 contains 14 residues. V shed 4 bases and J shed 4 bases, with 13 bases lying between them. CDR3 region: CSVVAPLGTGELFF. In DNA, the CDR3 is TGCAGCGTTGTAGCTCCGCTAGGCACCGGGGAGCTGTTTTTT.

This clonotype was picked up many times. The V and J genes are TRBV28 and TRBJ1-2; a weak D match, TRBD1 (6 bases). Trimming stripped 5 bases from V and 2 bases from J, with 24 bases between. The germline gives CDR1 MDHEN, CDR2 SYDVKM. The CDR3 length is 18 residues. The CDR3 DNA sequence: TGTGCCAGCAGTCCCCGGCCAGACAGGAGGGAGGGAAACTATGGCTACACCTTC. Translation: CASSPRPDRREGNYGYTF.

This clonotype was seen repeatedly, ten times or more. This chain links TRBV6-1 with TRBJ2-7; unclear D gene. V shed 7 bases and J shed 2 bases, with 12 bases lying between them. Germline CDR1 MNHNS, CDR2 SASEGT. This CDR3 region has 13 residues. The CDR3 nucleotides read TGTGCCAGCACCGACGGAAGGACCTACGAGCAGTACTTC. Amino acid sequence: CASTDGRTYEQYF.

This clonotype has ten or more counts. The gene calls are TRBV7-9 and TRBJ2-2, with D maybe TRBD2 (5 bases). The V and J ends lost 7 bases and 6 bases respectively, with 15 bases between them. Germline lookup yields CDR1 SEHNR and CDR2 FQNEAQ (reference sequence). The CDR3 is 14 amino acids. The DNA for the CDR3 is TGTGCCAGCACCTCAGCCCGGGATCCCGGGGAGCTGTTTTTT. Encoded protein: CASTSARDPGELFF.

This clonotype was observed a handful of times. The chain has TRBV10-2 and TRBJ2-1; the D gene is possibly TRBD2 (5 bases). The germline V gene has CDR1 WSHSY and CDR2 SAAADI. CDR3 size: 16 residues. The CDR3 DNA follows: TGCGCGCCAGCGGAAGTGGAAAGGTCAGCCTACAATGAGCAGTTCTTC. This translates into CAPAEVERSAYNEQFF.

This clonotype came up many times. CDR3 protein: CASSLQAYEQYF. Written as DNA, the CDR3 is TGTGCCAGCAGTCTCCAGGCCTACGAGCAGTACTTC. The genes are TRBV2 and TRBJ2-7; D not resolved. CDR1 is SNHLY, CDR2 FYNNEI, per germline. V dropped 5 bases and J dropped 2 bases, with 7 bases sitting between them. This CDR3 has 12 amino acids.

This chain uses TRBV20-1 with TRBJ2-5; maybe TRBD2 (6 bases). CDR3 length: 14 residues. Trimming pared 1 base from V and 3 bases from J, leaving 12 bases between. Germline-derived CDR1 and CDR2 are DFQATT and SNEGSKA (reference sequence). This CDR3 reads CSARGVREEETQYF. CDR3 sequence (DNA): TGCAGTGCTAGAGGAGTTAGGGAGGAAGAGACCCAGTACTTC.

This clonotype was recorded many times. This chain links TRBV5-1 with TRBJ1-1, with unresolved D. Trimming stripped 0 bases from V and 0 bases from J, with 3 bases between. CDR1 is SGHRS and CDR2 is YFSETQ in the germline V gene. The length of the CDR3 is 13 residues. CDR3 protein: CASSLDMNTEAFF. The CDR3 region has the DNA TGCGCCAGCAGCTTGGATATGAACACTGAAGCTTTCTTT. Filled out from reference TRBV5-1 and TRBJ1-1, the complete variable domain reads KAGVTQTPRYLIKTRGQQVTLSCSPISGHRSVSWYQQTPGQGLQFLFEYFSETQRNKGNFPGRFSGRQFSNSRSEMNVSTLELGDSALYLCASSLDMNTEAFFGQGTRLTVV.

This sequence joins TRBV2 and TRBJ2-5; D call uncertain. The V end lost 4 bases, the J end lost 4 bases, and 10 bases lay between the germline ends. CDR1 SNHLY and CDR2 FYNNEI come from the germline V gene. This CDR3 contains 13 residues. The CDR3 loop is CASSGEGGETQYF. The CDR3 region has the DNA TGTGCCAGCAGTGGGGAAGGCGGAGAGACCCAGTACTTC.